This T cell receptor beta chain was documented in a study of cytomegalovirus exposure and HLA in healthy donors. Study-level results: Published work reported that the classifier diagnosed cytomegalovirus status with high specificity and sensitivity.

In the case of this clone: Its antigen is as yet unknown.

The primer mix had 60 Vbeta and 13 Jbeta primers. Per the study methods: In a later analysis, around 10 million of 75 million to 85 million unique beta chains occurred in at least two donors. The repertoire was sequenced with immunoSEQ multiplex PCR; TCRdb's copy has only in-frame clones and lacks some. Clone size and the V and J calls come from that table; the DNA yielded D and trimming. Of about 150,000 clones in the sample, over 70% were seen once. The CDR3 extends over 15 amino acids. V lost 0 bases, J lost 1 base, and 9 bases lay in between. Germline assignment: CDR1 MNHEY and CDR2 SVGAGI. This TCR derives from a male donor in good health and CMV-seronegative. This chain links TRBV6-5 with TRBJ1-2, with TRBD1 as a possible D gene (6 bases). Material: PBMCs. The CDR3 DNA is TGTGCCAGCAGTTACTCTACAGGGAATAACTATGGCTACACCTTC. This codes for CASSYSTGNNYGYTF.